This T cell receptor (beta chain) was documented in a study of OX40 agonist ivuxolimab in advanced cancers. As for the study in general: Partial responses were achieved by three patients: one hepatocellular carcinoma, two cutaneous melanoma.

The table came from immunoSEQ multiplex PCR; TCRdb's copy has only in-frame clones and leaves some out. The sample contains more than 55,000 clones, approximately 86% of which appear only once. This clone was observed once. V was pared by 2 bases and J by 0 bases, with 11 bases between. The CDR3 runs 15 residues. The germline CDR1 and CDR2 sequences are SGHRS and YFSETQ. This sample comprised CD4+ or CD8+ T cells sorted from blood, obtained in a trial of the OX40 agonist ivuxolimab. This clonotype originated in an adult with an advanced solid tumor such as melanoma, head and neck, liver or kidney cancer. The chain combines TRBV5-1 with TRBJ2-5, with D tentatively TRBD1 (5 bases). CDR3 residues: CASSLGDRDQETQYF. The CDR3 DNA reads as TGCGCCAGCAGCTTAGGAGACAGAGACCAAGAGACCCAGTACTTC.